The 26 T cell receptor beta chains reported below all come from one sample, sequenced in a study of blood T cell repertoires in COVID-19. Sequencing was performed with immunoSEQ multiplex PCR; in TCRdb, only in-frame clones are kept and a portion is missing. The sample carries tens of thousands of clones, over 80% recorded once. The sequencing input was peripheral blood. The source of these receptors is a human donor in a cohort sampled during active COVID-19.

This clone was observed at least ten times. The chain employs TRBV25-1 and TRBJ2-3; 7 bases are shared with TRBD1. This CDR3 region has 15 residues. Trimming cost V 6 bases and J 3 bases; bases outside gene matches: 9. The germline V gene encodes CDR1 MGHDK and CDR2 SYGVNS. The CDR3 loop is CASSPANRGTDTQYF. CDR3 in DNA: TGTGCCAGCAGCCCGGCCAACAGGGGTACAGATACGCAGTATTTT.

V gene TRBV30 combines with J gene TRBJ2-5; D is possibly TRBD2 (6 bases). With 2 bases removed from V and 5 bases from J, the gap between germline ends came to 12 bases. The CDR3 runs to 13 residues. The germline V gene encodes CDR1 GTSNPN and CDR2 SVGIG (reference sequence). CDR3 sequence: CAWSHGGVETQYF. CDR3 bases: TGTGCCTGGAGTCACGGCGGGGTGGAGACCCAGTACTTC.

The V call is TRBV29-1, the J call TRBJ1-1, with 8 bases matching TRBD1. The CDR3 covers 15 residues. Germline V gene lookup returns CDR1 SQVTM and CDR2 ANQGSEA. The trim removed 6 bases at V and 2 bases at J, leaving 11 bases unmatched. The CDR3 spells CSVPSYGQGNTEAFF. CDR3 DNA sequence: TGCAGCGTGCCATCATATGGACAGGGTAACACTGAAGCTTTCTTT.

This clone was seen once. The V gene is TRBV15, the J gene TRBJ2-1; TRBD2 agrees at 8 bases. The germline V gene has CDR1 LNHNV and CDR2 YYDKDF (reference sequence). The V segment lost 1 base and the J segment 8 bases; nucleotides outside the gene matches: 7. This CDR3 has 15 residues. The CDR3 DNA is TGTGCCACCAGCAGAGGGGGAGCGGGAGCCCATGAGCAGTTCTTC. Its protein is CATSRGGAGAHEQFF.

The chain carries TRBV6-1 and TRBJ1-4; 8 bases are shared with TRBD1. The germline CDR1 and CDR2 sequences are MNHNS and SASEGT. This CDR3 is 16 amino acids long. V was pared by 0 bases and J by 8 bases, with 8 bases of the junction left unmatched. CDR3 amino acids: CASSEALDRGSEKLFF. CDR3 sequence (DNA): TGTGCCAGCAGTGAAGCGCTTGACAGGGGTAGCGAAAAACTGTTTTTT.

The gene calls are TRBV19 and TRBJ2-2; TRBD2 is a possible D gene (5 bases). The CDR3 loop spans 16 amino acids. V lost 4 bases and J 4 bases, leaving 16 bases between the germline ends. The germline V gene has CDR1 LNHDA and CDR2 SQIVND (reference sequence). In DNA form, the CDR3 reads TGTGCCAGTAGTACGACTACGCTAGGCCGCACCGGGGAGCTGTTTTTT. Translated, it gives CASSTTTLGRTGELFF.

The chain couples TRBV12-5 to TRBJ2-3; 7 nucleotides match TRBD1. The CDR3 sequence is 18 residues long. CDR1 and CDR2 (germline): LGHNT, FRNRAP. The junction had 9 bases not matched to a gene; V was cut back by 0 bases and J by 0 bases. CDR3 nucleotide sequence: TGTGCTAGTGGTTTGGTGCGACAGGGTAGAGGGAGCACAGATACGCAGTATTTT. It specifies CASGLVRQGRGSTDTQYF.

The CDR3 coding sequence is TGTGCCAGCAGCAAGATCTGGGGCGAAAATCAGCCCCAGCATTTT. It specifies CASSKIWGENQPQHF. The chain links TRBV6-4 to TRBJ1-5; a weak D match, TRBD1 (5 bases). The CDR3 is 15 residues long. V gave up 6 bases and J gave up 4 bases, with 16 bases separating them. CDR1 MRHNA and CDR2 SNTAGT come from the germline V gene.

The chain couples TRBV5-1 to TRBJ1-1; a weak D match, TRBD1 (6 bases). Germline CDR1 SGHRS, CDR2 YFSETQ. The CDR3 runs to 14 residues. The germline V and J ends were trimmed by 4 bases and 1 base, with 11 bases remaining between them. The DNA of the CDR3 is TGCGCCAGCAGCCAAACAGGGCGGAACACTGAAGCTTTCTTT. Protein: CASSQTGRNTEAFF.

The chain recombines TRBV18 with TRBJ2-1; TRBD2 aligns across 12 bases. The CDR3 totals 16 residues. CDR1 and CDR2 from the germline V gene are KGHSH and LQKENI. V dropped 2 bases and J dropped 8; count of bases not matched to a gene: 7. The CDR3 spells CASSPLTSGSGYEQFF. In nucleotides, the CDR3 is TGTGCCAGCTCACCATTGACTAGCGGGAGTGGTTATGAGCAGTTCTTC.

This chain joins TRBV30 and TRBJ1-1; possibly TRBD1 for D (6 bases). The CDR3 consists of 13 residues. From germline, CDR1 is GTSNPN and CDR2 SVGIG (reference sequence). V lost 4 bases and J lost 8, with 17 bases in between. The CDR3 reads CAWTHRGAGEAFF. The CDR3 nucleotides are TGTGCCTGGACCCATCGGGGGGCAGGGGAAGCTTTCTTT.

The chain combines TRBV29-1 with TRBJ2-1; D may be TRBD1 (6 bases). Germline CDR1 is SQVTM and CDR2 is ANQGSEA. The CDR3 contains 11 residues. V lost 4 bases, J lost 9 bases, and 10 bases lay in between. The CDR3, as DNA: TGCAGCGTTGGGCCCAGGGGTGAGCAGTTCTTC. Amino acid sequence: CSVGPRGEQFF.

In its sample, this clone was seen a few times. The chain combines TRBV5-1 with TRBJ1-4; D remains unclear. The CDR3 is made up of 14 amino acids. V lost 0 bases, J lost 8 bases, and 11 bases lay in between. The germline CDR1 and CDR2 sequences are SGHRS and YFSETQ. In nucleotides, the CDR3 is TGCGCCAGCAGCTTGGGTCTCCAGAGGGAAAAACTGTTTTTT. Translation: CASSLGLQREKLFF.

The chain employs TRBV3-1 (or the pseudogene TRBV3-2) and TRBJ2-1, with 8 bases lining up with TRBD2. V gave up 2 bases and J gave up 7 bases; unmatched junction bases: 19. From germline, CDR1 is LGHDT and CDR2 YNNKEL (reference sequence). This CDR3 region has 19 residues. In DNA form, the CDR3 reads TGTGCCAGCAGCCAATCCCGACAAAGCGGGAGATCAGCCGGGAATGAGCAGTTCTTC. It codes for CASSQSRQSGRSAGNEQFF.

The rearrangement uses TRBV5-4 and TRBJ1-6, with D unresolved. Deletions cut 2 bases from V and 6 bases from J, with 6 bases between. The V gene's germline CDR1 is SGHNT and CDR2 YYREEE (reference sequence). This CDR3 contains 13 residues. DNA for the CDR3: TGTGCCAGCAGCTTACAGTTTAATTCACCCCTCCACTTT. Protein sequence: CASSLQFNSPLHF. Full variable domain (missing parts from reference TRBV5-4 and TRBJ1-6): ETGVTQSPTHLIKTRGQQVTLRCSSQSGHNTVSWYQQALGQGPQFIFQYYREEENGRGNFPPRFSGLQFPNYSSELNVNALELDDSALYLCASSLQFNSPLHFGNGTRLTVT.

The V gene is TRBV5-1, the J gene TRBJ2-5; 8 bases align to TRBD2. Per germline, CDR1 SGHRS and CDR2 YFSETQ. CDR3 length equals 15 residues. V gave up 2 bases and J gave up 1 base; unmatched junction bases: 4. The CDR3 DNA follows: TGCGCCAGCAGCTTCTCTAGCGGGCCCCAAGAGACCCAGTACTTC. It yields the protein CASSFSSGPQETQYF. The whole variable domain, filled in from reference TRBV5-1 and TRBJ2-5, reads KAGVTQTPRYLIKTRGQQVTLSCSPISGHRSVSWYQQTPGQGLQFLFEYFSETQRNKGNFPGRFSGRQFSNSRSEMNVSTLELGDSALYLCASSFSSGPQETQYFGPGTRLLVL.

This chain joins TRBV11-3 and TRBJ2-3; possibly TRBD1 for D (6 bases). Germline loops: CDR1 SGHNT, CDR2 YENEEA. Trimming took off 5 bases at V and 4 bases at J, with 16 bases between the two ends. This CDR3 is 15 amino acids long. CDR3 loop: CASSHRTKGADTQYF. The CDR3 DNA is TGTGCCAGCAGCCACCGGACAAAGGGGGCAGATACGCAGTATTTT.

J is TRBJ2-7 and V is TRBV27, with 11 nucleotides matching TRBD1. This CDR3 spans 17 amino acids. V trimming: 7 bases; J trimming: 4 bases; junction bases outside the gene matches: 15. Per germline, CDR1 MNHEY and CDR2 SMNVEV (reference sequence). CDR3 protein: CASTPLDRDRGRYEQYF. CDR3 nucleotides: TGTGCCAGCACCCCCCTGGACCGGGACAGGGGGAGGTACGAGCAGTACTTC.

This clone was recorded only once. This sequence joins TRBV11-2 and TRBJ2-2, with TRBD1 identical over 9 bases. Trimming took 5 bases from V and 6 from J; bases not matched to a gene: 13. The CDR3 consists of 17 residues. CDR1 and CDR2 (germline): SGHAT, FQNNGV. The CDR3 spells CASSPAPGQGRSGELFF. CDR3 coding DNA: TGTGCCAGCAGCCCAGCCCCGGGACAGGGTAGGTCCGGGGAGCTGTTTTTT. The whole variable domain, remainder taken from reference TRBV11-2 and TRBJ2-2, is EAGVAQSPRYKIIEKRQSVAFWCNPISGHATLYWYQQILGQGPKLLIQFQNNGVVDDSQLPKDRFSAERLKGVDSTLKIQPAKLEDSAVYLCASSPAPGQGRSGELFFGEGSRLTVL.

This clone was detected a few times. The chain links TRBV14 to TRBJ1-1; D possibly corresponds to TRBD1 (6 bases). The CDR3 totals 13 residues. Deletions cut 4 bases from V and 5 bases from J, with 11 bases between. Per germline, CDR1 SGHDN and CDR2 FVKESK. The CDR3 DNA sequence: TGTGCCAGCAGCCCACAGGGTACGACTGAAGCTTTCTTT. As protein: CASSPQGTTEAFF.

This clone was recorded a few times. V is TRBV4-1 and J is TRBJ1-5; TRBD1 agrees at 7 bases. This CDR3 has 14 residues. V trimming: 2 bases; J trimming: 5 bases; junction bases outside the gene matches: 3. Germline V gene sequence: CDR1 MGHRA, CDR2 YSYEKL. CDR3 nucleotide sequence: TGCGCCAGCAGCCAATTGACAGGGCATCAGCCCCAGCATTTT. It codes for CASSQLTGHQPQHF.

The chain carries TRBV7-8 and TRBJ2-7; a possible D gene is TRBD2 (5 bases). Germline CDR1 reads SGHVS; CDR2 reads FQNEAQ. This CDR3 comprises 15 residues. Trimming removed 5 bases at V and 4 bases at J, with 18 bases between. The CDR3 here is CASSRSGTRTYEQYF. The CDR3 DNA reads TGTGCCAGCAGCCGCAGCGGTACGCGGACTTACGAGCAGTACTTC.

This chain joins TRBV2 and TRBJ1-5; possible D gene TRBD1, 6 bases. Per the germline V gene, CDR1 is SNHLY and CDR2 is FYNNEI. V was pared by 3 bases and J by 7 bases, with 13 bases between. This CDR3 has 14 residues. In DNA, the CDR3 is TGTGCCAGCAGTGACGAAGGGGGTGGGCAGCCCCAGCATTTT. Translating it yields CASSDEGGGQPQHF.

The CDR3 is CASSLDSGMTGEQFF. The DNA for the CDR3 is TGCGCCAGCAGCTTGGATAGCGGGATGACGGGAGAGCAGTTCTTC. J is TRBJ2-1 and V is TRBV5-1, with 8 nucleotides matching TRBD2. With 0 bases clipped from V and 10 bases from J, the junction kept 9 bases outside the gene matches. This CDR3 region has 15 residues. CDR1 SGHRS and CDR2 YFSETQ come from the germline V gene. The full variable domain, its missing parts supplied by reference TRBV5-1 and TRBJ2-1, is KAGVTQTPRYLIKTRGQQVTLSCSPISGHRSVSWYQQTPGQGLQFLFEYFSETQRNKGNFPGRFSGRQFSNSRSEMNVSTLELGDSALYLCASSLDSGMTGEQFFGPGTRLTVL.

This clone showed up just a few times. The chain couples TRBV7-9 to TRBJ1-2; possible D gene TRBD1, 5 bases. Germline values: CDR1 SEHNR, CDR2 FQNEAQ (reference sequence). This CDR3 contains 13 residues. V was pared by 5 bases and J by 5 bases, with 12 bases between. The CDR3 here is CASSTLKGYGYTF. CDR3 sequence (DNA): TGTGCCAGCAGCACCTTAAAGGGGTATGGCTACACCTTC.

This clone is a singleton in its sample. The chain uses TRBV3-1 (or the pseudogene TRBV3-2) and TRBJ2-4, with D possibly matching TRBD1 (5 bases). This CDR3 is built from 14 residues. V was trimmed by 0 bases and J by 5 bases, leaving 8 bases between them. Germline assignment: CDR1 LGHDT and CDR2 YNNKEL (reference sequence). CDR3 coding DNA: TGTGCCAGCAGCCAAGATGTCAGGGAAAACATTCAGTACTTC. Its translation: CASSQDVRENIQYF.